This T cell receptor (beta chain) was sequenced during a study of shared clonotypes between healthy human individuals. CD8 cells classed as naive were CD45RO-negative and positively selected for CCR7, excluding terminally differentiated effector memory CD45RA+ cells. The repertoire was sequenced with immunoSEQ multiplex PCR; TCRdb's copy has only in-frame clones and lacks some. The repertoire holds roughly 2,000,000 clones, with 85% to 95% as singletons. Sample: naive CD8+ T cells from PBMCs. The receptor comes from a man aged 18-30 years in good health. Some clones in this sample may be carry-over from other donors' samples.

CDR3 region: CASSYPEVGTAHFEGYTF. The DNA of the CDR3 is TGTGCCAGCAGTTACCCGGAGGTGGGAACAGCGCACTTTGAAGGCTACACCTTC. The chain recombines TRBV6-8 with TRBJ1-2; D is undetermined. V lost 2 bases, J lost 8 bases, and 27 bases lay in between. Germline V CDR1 and CDR2: MNHGY, SAAAGT. The CDR3 sequence is 18 residues long.